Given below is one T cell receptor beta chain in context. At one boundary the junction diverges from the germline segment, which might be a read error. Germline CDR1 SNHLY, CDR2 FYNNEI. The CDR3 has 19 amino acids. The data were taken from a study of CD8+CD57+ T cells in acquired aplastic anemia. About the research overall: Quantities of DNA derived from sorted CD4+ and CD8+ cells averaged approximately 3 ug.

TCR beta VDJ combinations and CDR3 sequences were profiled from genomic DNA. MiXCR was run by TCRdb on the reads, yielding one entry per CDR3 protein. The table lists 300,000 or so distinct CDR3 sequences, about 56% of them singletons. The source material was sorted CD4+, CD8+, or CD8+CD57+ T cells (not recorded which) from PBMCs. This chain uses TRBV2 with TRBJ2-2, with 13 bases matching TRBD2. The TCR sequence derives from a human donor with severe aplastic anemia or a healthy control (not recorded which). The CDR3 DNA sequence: TGCGCCAGCAGCTTGAGACGAACTAGCGGGAGGGCGGTCACCGGGGAACTGTTTTTT. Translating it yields CASSLRRTSGRAVTGELFF.